The 19 T cell receptor beta chains below come from one sample, sequenced in a study of T cells after yellow fever vaccination (dated by TCRdb to about 2019). The treatment or condition tag for this specimen amounts to: live attenuated yellow fever vaccine strain. Libraries were made using 5' RACE. This sample was sequenced with an Illumina NovaSeq 6000. TCRdb passed the public sequencing reads through fastp at Q25 and MiXCR, retaining productive beta sequences. Every entry covers one CDR3 protein and lists the most common genes and DNA from its rows. The sample records a few hundred thousand distinct CDR3 sequences, 4% to 5.5% of which are singletons. Jointly, the top ten make up 19% of the sample. The starting material was PBMCs, obtained 15 days after the yellow fever booster vaccination. Source of these receptors: a man aged 18 to 30 who received the YFV17D yellow fever vaccine.

The sample holds many counts of this clonotype. The chain has TRBV5-1 and TRBJ2-3, with 8 bases identical to TRBD2. J lost 0 bases, V lost 5 bases, and 8 bases had no gene match. This CDR3 spans 16 amino acids. CDR1 and CDR2 (germline): SGHRS, YFSETQ. The CDR3 reads CASRSSSGLSTDTQYF. DNA of the CDR3: TGCGCCAGCAGGAGCTCTAGCGGGCTCAGCACAGATACGCAGTATTTT.

In its sample, this clonotype was seen many times. The gene calls are TRBV5-1 and TRBJ2-3; 7 bases line up with TRBD2. This CDR3 is 16 amino acids long. Germline-derived CDR1 and CDR2 are SGHRS and YFSETQ. Losses at the gene ends were 4 bases for V and 1 base for J; bases not matched to a gene: 9. CDR3 sequence reads: CASSAPGGRGTDTQYF. The CDR3 DNA follows: TGCGCCAGCAGCGCCCCAGGAGGGAGGGGCACAGATACGCAGTATTTT.

This clonotype was observed at least ten times. The chain links TRBV4-2 to TRBJ1-1; no definite D call. Between the trimmed V and J ends, which lost 0 bases and 3 bases, there was a span of 14 bases. The V gene's germline CDR1 is LGHNA and CDR2 YNFKEQ. CDR3 size: 16 residues. The CDR3 region is CASSQESVGYDTEAFF. As DNA, the CDR3 is TGTGCCAGCAGCCAAGAGTCCGTAGGGTATGACACTGAAGCTTTCTTT.

This clonotype was observed many times. The genes are TRBV2 and TRBJ1-6; D remains ambiguous. The germline CDR1 and CDR2 sequences are SNHLY and FYNNEI. CDR3 length: 11 amino acids. CDR3 in DNA: TGTGCGAGTAGCGGGAATTCACCCCTCCACTTT. Residues: CASSGNSPLHF. Using reference TRBV2 and TRBJ1-6 for the parts outside the CDR3, the full variable domain is EPEVTQTPSHQVTQMGQEVILRCVPISNHLYFYWYRQILGQKVEFLVSFYNNEISEKSEIFDDQFSVERPDGSNFTLKIRSTKLEDSAMYFCASSGNSPLHFGNGTRLTVT.

In its sample, this clonotype was seen many times. J is TRBJ2-7 and V is TRBV5-1; D may be TRBD1 (5 bases). Germline CDR1 reads SGHRS; CDR2 reads YFSETQ. V lost 0 bases, J lost 3 bases, and 10 bases lay in between. The CDR3 is made up of 14 amino acids. Written as DNA, the CDR3 is TGCGCCAGCAGCTTGGGGGCAGGGTACTACGAGCAGTACGTC. It translates to CASSLGAGYYEQYV.

The chain combines TRBV10-3 with TRBJ2-4, with 11 bases fitting TRBD1. Per germline, CDR1 ENHRY and CDR2 SYGVKD. V gave up 6 bases and J gave up 3 bases; unmatched junction bases: 7. This CDR3 region has 16 residues. The CDR3 DNA follows: TGTGCCATCAGGGCTGGACAGGGGGCCGGCAAAAACATTCAGTACTTC. This sequence encodes CAIRAGQGAGKNIQYF.

There are a few counts of this clonotype. This chain connects TRBV3-1 to TRBJ2-7; 9 nucleotides agree with TRBD1. Germline CDR1 LGHDT, CDR2 YNNKEL (reference sequence). The trim removed 6 bases at V and 4 bases at J, leaving 10 bases unmatched. The length of the CDR3 is 15 residues. The CDR3: CASSPGQGFGYEQYF. The CDR3 coding sequence is TGTGCCAGCAGTCCGGGACAGGGTTTTGGATACGAGCAGTACTTC.

This clonotype was picked up many times. This sequence joins TRBV6-5 and TRBJ2-2; D possibly uses TRBD1 or TRBD2 (6 bases each). The CDR3 runs 17 residues. Germline V lookup: CDR1 MNHEY, CDR2 SVGAGI. The ends were cut back, 0 bases at V and 1 base at J, with 12 bases in the middle. DNA for the CDR3: TGTGCCAGCAGTTACTCGGTACGGGGGCAGAACACCGGGGAGCTGTTTTTT. It encodes CASSYSVRGQNTGELFF.

This clonotype showed up many times. This chain uses TRBV4-2 with TRBJ2-5, with 9 bases identical to TRBD1. The J segment lost 5 bases and the V segment lost 4 bases, leaving 8 bases of the junction unmatched. The germline CDR1 and CDR2 sequences are LGHNA and YNFKEQ. CDR3 length: 15 residues. The CDR3 loop reads CASSPGQGIGETQYF. CDR3 nucleotide sequence: TGTGCCAGCAGCCCCGGACAGGGGATAGGGGAGACCCAGTACTTC.

Only a few counts were recorded for this clonotype. The chain links TRBV12-3 or TRBV12-4 to TRBJ2-7; D not resolved. The CDR3 is 14 residues long. The V end was cut by 3 bases, the J end by 4 bases, with 13 bases between. CDR3 DNA: TGTGCCAGCAGTTTCACTGCGGAATCATACGAGCAGTACTTC. It codes for CASSFTAESYEQYF.

The chain links TRBV6-6 to TRBJ2-1; the match to TRBD2 covers 9 bases. The CDR3 is made up of 18 amino acids. Germline V CDR1 and CDR2: MNHNY, SVGAGI (reference sequence). V shed 7 bases and J 0 bases; nucleotides not matched to a gene: 13. The CDR3 region has the DNA TGTGCCAGCACCAAGGGCGGGGGGGCCCCCAGCTCCTACAATGAGCAGTTCTTC. Translated: CASTKGGGAPSSYNEQFF.

This chain connects TRBV3-1 to TRBJ2-7; TRBD2 aligns across 14 bases. CDR3 length: 16 amino acids. V gave up 4 bases and J gave up 6 bases; unmatched junction bases: 8. Germline CDR1 and CDR2: LGHDT and YNNKEL (reference sequence). In DNA, the CDR3 is TGTGCCAGCAGCCCCGGGACTAGCGGGGGCCCCCCCGAGCAGTACGTC. Translation gives CASSPGTSGGPPEQYV.

The chain recombines TRBV5-1 with TRBJ1-6; possibly TRBD1 for D (5 bases). This CDR3 is 19 amino acids long. CDR1 and CDR2 (germline): SGHRS, YFSETQ. V gave up 0 bases and J gave up 0 bases, with 16 bases separating them. CDR3 sequence: CASSLATGLKSSYNSPLHF. In nucleotides, the CDR3 is TGCGCCAGCAGCTTGGCCACAGGACTCAAGAGCTCCTATAATTCACCCCTCCACTTT.

This clonotype was found many times. This chain uses TRBV7-2 with TRBJ2-1, with D perhaps TRBD2 (6 bases). The CDR3 runs 14 residues. Trimming removed 5 bases at V and 6 bases at J, with 14 bases between. CDR1 and CDR2 (germline): SGHTA, FQGNSA. This CDR3 reads CASSLQLARNEQFF. The CDR3, as DNA: TGTGCCAGCAGCCTTCAACTAGCACGCAATGAGCAGTTCTTC. Together with reference TRBV7-2 and TRBJ2-1, the CDR3 gives the full variable domain: GAGVSQSPSNKVTEKGKDVELRCDPISGHTALYWYRQSLGQGLEFLIYFQGNSAPDKSGLPSDRFSAERTGGSVSTLTIQRTQQEDSAVYLCASSLQLARNEQFFGPGTRLTVL.

This clonotype was observed a few times. This rearrangement joins TRBV7-9 to TRBJ2-1, with 10 bases aligning to TRBD1. Germline values: CDR1 SEHNR, CDR2 FQNEAQ (reference sequence). The CDR3 runs to 14 residues. The junction had 5 bases not matched to a gene; V was cut back by 5 bases and J by 7 bases. DNA of the CDR3: TGTGCCAGCAGCGTCCGGGACAGGGGAAATGAGCAGTTCTTC. Protein: CASSVRDRGNEQFF. The entire variable domain, with the rest obtained from reference TRBV7-9 and TRBJ2-1, is as follows: DTGVSQNPRHKITKRGQNVTFRCDPISEHNRLYWYRQTLGQGPEFLTYFQNEAQLEKSRLLSDRFSAERPKGSFSTLEIQRTEQGDSAMYLCASSVRDRGNEQFFGPGTRLTVL.

This clonotype was recorded many times. The V and J genes are TRBV6-5 and TRBJ2-1; 8 bases fit TRBD2. Per the germline V gene, CDR1 is MNHEY and CDR2 is SVGAGI. J was trimmed by 3 bases and V by 0 bases; bases with no gene match: 4. CDR3 length: 16 residues. This chain's CDR3 is CASSYSKLAVYNEQFF. In DNA form, the CDR3 reads TGTGCCAGCAGTTACTCGAAACTAGCGGTCTACAATGAGCAGTTCTTC.

This clonotype was counted many times. V usage is TRBV25-1 and J usage is TRBJ2-1, with unresolved D. This CDR3 has 15 residues. Trimming left V 1 base short and J 5 bases short, with 12 bases between. Germline V gives CDR1 MGHDK, CDR2 SYGVNS. CDR3 amino acids: CASSEFGQMNNEQFF. DNA for the CDR3: TGTGCCAGCAGTGAATTCGGTCAGATGAACAATGAGCAGTTCTTC.

In DNA, the CDR3 is TGTGCCAGCTCACCAACGTCTTCGAGGATAGGGTTCGAGCAGTTCTTC. It yields the protein CASSPTSSRIGFEQFF. The chain joins TRBV18 to TRBJ2-1, with unresolved D. Looked up from germline, CDR1 is KGHSH and CDR2 is LQKENI. V shed 2 bases and J shed 10 bases, with 21 bases lying between them. This CDR3 spans 16 amino acids.

This clonotype was observed many times. This CDR3 reads CASQDQGTEAFF. DNA of the CDR3: TGTGCCAGCCAAGATCAAGGCACTGAAGCTTTCTTT. The chain joins TRBV12-3 or TRBV12-4 to TRBJ1-1; D uncertain. Between the trimmed V and J ends, which lost 8 bases and 4 bases, there was a span of 11 bases. CDR3 length equals 12 residues.